The subject of this entry is one T cell receptor (beta chain). Which antigen it targets is not known. No much larger clone exists at a distance of one base, and base qualities are not known. The data belong to a study of CD8+ T cells in alopecia areata (dated by TCRdb to between 2017 and 2018). Some background on the complete study: Treated patients were enrolled in an open-label pilot trial of oral tofacitinib at 5 to 10 mg twice daily for moderate-to-severe alopecia areata. Scalp tissue and sorted CD4+ and CD8+ peripheral blood T cells from patchy and totalis/universalis alopecia areata patients and from healthy controls were covered by human TCRbeta sequencing. Amplification of TCRbeta CDR3 regions was done by immunoSEQ multiplex PCR using 35 Vbeta forward primers and 13 Jbeta reverse primers. The study used high-throughput TCRbeta sequencing to examine T cell clonal expansion in alopecia areata, in both the C3H/HeJ mouse model and human patients. Scalp clonality was compared among normal scalp (n=4), patchy alopecia areata scalp (n=8), and alopecia totalis/universalis scalp (n=8). RNA came from the PAXgene miRNA kit for fixed scalp, the miRNeasy kit for PBMCs, and the RNeasy kit for mouse skin. Tofacitinib-treated patients had biopsies at baseline and at 4 and 24 weeks of treatment, with a later scalp biopsy in several patients. Patients received tofacitinib for 6 to 18 months and were then followed off drug for 6 months to check for delayed response and recurrence. Summary of the overall study and its limitations: Compared with normal scalp, lesional scalp, particularly in alopecia totalis/universalis, had higher clonality and more expanded CD8+ clones, which suggests antigenic drive. Compared with mice, TCR sequences shared between patients were less clear, possibly partly because of HLA diversity across the patient population. Unlike mouse skin, which is dominated by gammadelta T cells, normal human skin has resident alphabeta T cells that are also sequenced, and this complicates analysis of the scalp TCR repertoire.

The method was the immunoSEQ multiplex PCR assay. RNA was extracted from all samples and reverse transcribed into cDNA, which served as template for TCR sequencing. SuperScript III was used for first-strand cDNA synthesis, primed with a 2:1 mix of oligo-dT and random hexamers. Amplification bias was assessed with a synthetic immune receptor repertoire, and residual bias was removed computationally. As for the original processing: Raw reads were preprocessed to remove errors, and CDR3 was defined by IMGT conventions from the conserved cysteine to phenylalanine. To get clonality, Shannon entropy was normalized by log2 of the number of productive unique TCRs and the result was subtracted from 1. Scalp TCRbeta sequences were cross-referenced with sorted blood CD4 and CD8 repertoires so that the CD4 or CD8 identity of scalp clones could be inferred. Entries here come from immuneACCESS through TCRdb and include only in-frame sequences with V and J called. Some clones fail to appear in such tables; in the studies checked, an unresolved V gene covers under half of the shortfall, and the cause of the remainder is unknown. Clone size and V and J calls were adopted from that table, with D and trimming inferred from the DNA. Within this sample are around 140,000 clones, with about 87% of them counted one time only. The ten largest clones take up around 15% of the sample.

From the germline V gene, CDR1 is SGHVS and CDR2 is FQNEAQ. Counted from cysteine to phenylalanine, this CDR3 has 16 amino acids. The CDR3 DNA has 48 bases and is translated from base 1. The V end loses 5 bases and the J end loses 6 bases, and a stretch of 22 bases separates them. According to the study, the label for this sample's time point signals: baseline before oral tofacitinib. Peripheral blood and lesional scalp punch biopsies were obtained from patients with alopecia areata. PBMCs were isolated by density centrifugation and stained for CD3, CD4 and CD8, after which CD4+ and CD8+ T cells were sorted on a FACSAria.

The source is a human donor with alopecia areata. The sequence is built from TRBV7-8 and TRBJ1-2, with a weak D call of TRBD1 (6 bases match). The specimen comprised CD8+ T cells sorted from blood, sampled at week 0. The sequenced DNA: TGTGCCAGCAGCCAAGGGACAAGGCGGCATCCCGATGGCTACACCTTC. The resulting protein is CASSQGTRRHPDGYTF. When the CDR3 is completed using the reference TRBV7-8 and TRBJ1-2 genes on either side, the full variable domain is GAGVSQSPRYKVAKRGQDVALRCDPISGHVSLFWYQQALGQGPEFLTYFQNEAQLDKSGLPSDRFFAERPEGSVSTLKIQRTQQEDSAVYLCASSQGTRRHPDGYTFGSGTRLTVV.